The 32 T cell receptor beta chains below come from one sample, sequenced in a study of CD8 T cells in ankylosing spondylitis (TCRdb year 2017). The library was built by means of 5' RACE. Sequencing was performed on an Illumina HiSeq 2500. In TCRdb, the public reads were trimmed at Q25 with fastp and aligned with MiXCR, with productive beta chains retained. Each entry is one CDR3 protein sequence, shown with its most common DNA and genes. This sample lists 350,000 to 450,000 distinct CDR3 sequences; 20% to 25% were detected once. Together, the top ten hold approximately 14% of the sample. The sequenced material came from blood, either unsorted or a sorted T cell fraction (not recorded which). The receptors were gathered from a male donor with ankylosing spondylitis or in good health (not recorded which).

V is TRBV3-1 and J is TRBJ2-5; weak D call: TRBD1 (5 bases). Germline loops: CDR1 LGHDT, CDR2 YNNKEL (reference sequence). The CDR3 contains 15 residues. Trimming took 0 bases from V and 5 from J, leaving 13 bases between them. CDR3 amino acids: CASSQDRWGLETQYF. CDR3 DNA: TGTGCCAGCAGCCAAGATCGGTGGGGCTTGGAGACCCAGTACTTC.

This chain uses TRBV12-3 or TRBV12-4 with TRBJ2-3; no reliable D call. The V end was cut by 5 bases, the J end by 2 bases, with 14 bases between. The CDR3 is 15 residues long. The CDR3 loop is CASSPYYRPTDTQYF. In DNA, the CDR3 is TGTGCCAGCAGTCCTTACTATAGGCCCACAGATACGCAGTATTTT.

This clonotype has a handful of counts. V gene TRBV7-9 combines with J gene TRBJ2-2; a possible D gene is TRBD2 (5 bases). CDR3 size: 15 residues. The germline V gene has CDR1 SEHNR and CDR2 FQNEAQ (reference sequence). Trimming cost V 6 bases and J 4 bases, with 15 bases left between them. CDR3 in DNA: TGTGCCAGCAGGGCCGGACTTGGCCGCACCGGGGAGCTGTTTTTT. It encodes CASRAGLGRTGELFF.

This clonotype was detected a few times. This chain connects TRBV3-1 to TRBJ2-5, with 13 nucleotides matching TRBD2. Germline V gene lookup returns CDR1 LGHDT and CDR2 YNNKEL (reference sequence). Losses at the gene ends were 1 base for V and 2 bases for J; bases not matched to a gene: 16. CDR3 length equals 21 residues. The CDR3 spells CASSQVIPTSGGASPQETQYF. In nucleotides, the CDR3 is TGTGCCAGCAGCCAAGTGATCCCCACTAGCGGGGGGGCCTCCCCACAAGAGACCCAGTACTTC.

This clonotype was picked up a small number of times. The gene calls are TRBV12-3 or TRBV12-4 and TRBJ2-7; TRBD2 matches 8 bases. The CDR3 spans 14 residues. With 6 bases clipped from V and 4 bases from J, the junction kept 8 bases outside the gene matches. This CDR3 reads CASRARGGTYEQYF. The CDR3 region has the DNA TGTGCCAGCAGGGCCCGGGGGGGAACTTACGAGCAGTACTTC.

The chain links TRBV20-1 to TRBJ2-7; TRBD1 agrees at 8 bases. Germline-derived CDR1 and CDR2 are DFQATT and SNEGSKA (reference sequence). CDR3 length: 14 amino acids. V trimming: 2 bases; J trimming: 3 bases; junction bases outside the gene matches: 6. The CDR3 protein is CSARNPGTGYEQYF. For the CDR3, the DNA is TGCAGTGCTAGAAACCCCGGGACAGGCTACGAGCAGTACTTC.

V is TRBV28 and J is TRBJ2-7, with D perhaps being TRBD1 or TRBD2 (5 bases each). V shed 6 bases and J shed 5 bases, with 20 bases lying between them. CDR3 length: 15 amino acids. Germline-derived CDR1 and CDR2 are MDHEN and SYDVKM. The CDR3 spells CASRGVRQWGNEQYF. Written as DNA, the CDR3 is TGTGCCAGCAGAGGGGTTAGACAGTGGGGGAACGAGCAGTACTTC.

V usage is TRBV28 and J usage is TRBJ2-7; TRBD2 is a possible D gene (5 bases). The CDR3 consists of 13 residues. V shed 3 bases and J shed 2 bases, with 8 bases lying between them. The germline V gene has CDR1 MDHEN and CDR2 SYDVKM. The CDR3 loop is CASSFGETYEQYF. The CDR3 nucleotides read TGTGCCAGCAGTTTCGGGGAGACCTACGAGCAGTACTTC.

This chain links TRBV4-1 with TRBJ2-3, with 13 bases matching TRBD2. This CDR3 region has 16 residues. The ends lost 2 bases at V and 6 bases at J; junction bases unmatched: 5. Germline CDR1 MGHRA, CDR2 YSYEKL. The CDR3 loop reads CASSQSTSGGWDTQYF. CDR3 bases: TGCGCCAGCAGCCAATCGACTAGCGGGGGGTGGGATACGCAGTATTTT.

This clonotype was detected a few times. The CDR3 sequence: CASSEWRGGTETQYF. The CDR3 nucleotides read TGCGCCAGCAGTGAGTGGCGGGGGGGCACGGAGACCCAGTACTTC. J is TRBJ2-5 and V is TRBV10-2; 9 nucleotides agree with TRBD2. The CDR3 has 15 amino acids. CDR1 and CDR2 (germline): WSHSY, SAAADI. Germline trimming cut 1 base from V and 5 bases from J; bases unmatched to any gene: 5.

This clonotype was seen only a few times. The J gene is TRBJ2-2, the V gene TRBV6-5, with 10 bases lining up with TRBD2. Germline trimming cut 2 bases from V and 5 bases from J; bases unmatched to any gene: 8. Germline V gene sequence: CDR1 MNHEY, CDR2 SVGAGI. The CDR3 consists of 17 residues. CDR3 in amino acids: CASSYEAAGGRTGELFF. The CDR3 region has the DNA TGTGCCAGCAGTTACGAAGCAGCGGGGGGGAGAACCGGGGAGCTGTTTTTT.

This clonotype was found a few times. For the CDR3, the DNA is TGTGCCAGCAGCCCAGGAGACCACACAGATACGCAGTATTTT. The encoded protein is CASSPGDHTDTQYF. V gene TRBV7-9 combines with J gene TRBJ2-3; D not certain. Germline values: CDR1 SEHNR, CDR2 FQNEAQ (reference sequence). V was shortened by 5 bases and J by 2 bases, with 11 bases between the two germline ends. There are 14 residues in the CDR3.

This clonotype has ten or more counts. The CDR3 reads CASSLALPTDTQYF. The DNA for the CDR3 is TGTGCCAGCAGTTTAGCGCTGCCCACAGATACGCAGTATTTT. J is TRBJ2-3 and V is TRBV12-3 or TRBV12-4; D gene unclear. Trimming cost V 0 bases and J 2 bases, with 6 bases left between them. CDR3 size: 14 residues.

The chain couples TRBV9 to TRBJ2-3; no clear D gene. CDR1 is SGDLS and CDR2 is YYNGEE in the germline V gene. The CDR3 is 11 amino acids. V was trimmed by 5 bases and J by 5 bases, leaving 6 bases between them. CDR3 sequence: CASRGQDTQYF. The CDR3 DNA sequence: TGTGCCAGCAGGGGTCAAGATACGCAGTATTTT.

This clonotype was detected only a few times. The chain has TRBV5-1 and TRBJ2-3; 10 nucleotides agree with TRBD1. The CDR3 extends over 15 amino acids. Germline V lookup: CDR1 SGHRS, CDR2 YFSETQ. J was trimmed by 3 bases and V by 4 bases; bases with no gene match: 5. The CDR3 loop reads CASSARQGATDTQYF. The CDR3 DNA sequence: TGCGCCAGCAGCGCTCGACAGGGGGCAACAGATACGCAGTATTTT.

The chain couples TRBV3-1 to TRBJ2-3; a weak D match, TRBD1 (6 bases). Germline V gene sequence: CDR1 LGHDT, CDR2 YNNKEL (reference sequence). This CDR3 region has 15 residues. V lost 0 bases and J lost 4, with 11 bases in between. The CDR3 spells CASSQEKAGADTQYF. CDR3 DNA: TGTGCCAGCAGCCAAGAGAAAGCAGGGGCAGATACGCAGTATTTT.

The table lists this clonotype with many counts. This sequence joins TRBV6-1 and TRBJ2-7; perhaps TRBD2 as D (5 bases). Germline values: CDR1 MNHNS, CDR2 SASEGT. The V gene lost 5 bases and the J gene lost 0 bases, with 14 bases spanning the gap. The CDR3 covers 15 residues. CDR3 residues: CASSTGELSSYEQYF. In nucleotides, the CDR3 is TGTGCCAGCAGTACCGGGGAGTTGAGCTCCTACGAGCAGTACTTC.

The chain links TRBV12-3 or TRBV12-4 to TRBJ2-3; 8 positions agree with TRBD2. The junction had 5 bases not matched to a gene; V was cut back by 3 bases and J by 3 bases. This CDR3 is 15 amino acids long. CDR3: CASSLTSALTDTQYF. The CDR3 region has the DNA TGTGCCAGCAGTTTGACTAGCGCGTTAACAGATACGCAGTATTTT.

The rearrangement links TRBV12-3 or TRBV12-4 to TRBJ2-3; TRBD1 might be the D (6 bases). Trimming pared 2 bases from V and 2 bases from J, leaving 11 bases between. There are 15 residues in the CDR3. CDR3: CASSLSAGATDTQYF. The CDR3 nucleotides read TGTGCCAGCAGTTTATCCGCAGGGGCCACAGATACGCAGTATTTT.

CDR3 in DNA: TGTGCCAGCAGTCGCCGGACAGAATACGAGCAGTACTTC. Amino acids: CASSRRTEYEQYF. J is TRBJ2-7 and V is TRBV28; a weak D match, TRBD1 (6 bases). Per the germline V gene, CDR1 is MDHEN and CDR2 is SYDVKM. This CDR3 spans 13 amino acids. The V gene lost 5 bases and the J gene lost 4 bases, with 12 bases spanning the gap.

The chain uses TRBV11-2 and TRBJ2-1; TRBD2 aligns across 9 bases. CDR1 and CDR2 (germline): SGHAT, FQNNGV. The CDR3 runs 16 residues. The ends lost 2 bases at V and 7 bases at J; junction bases unmatched: 9. The CDR3 protein is CASSLMLAGVYNEQFF. The CDR3 coding sequence is TGTGCCAGCAGCTTAATGTTAGCGGGGGTTTATAATGAGCAGTTCTTC.

This clonotype was counted a few times. The rearrangement links TRBV6-1 to TRBJ1-1; D call uncertain. Germline V lookup: CDR1 MNHNS, CDR2 SASEGT. Trimming removed 6 bases at V and 0 bases at J, with 11 bases between. The CDR3 spans 14 residues. The CDR3 loop reads CASSTFGLNTEAFF. In DNA form, the CDR3 reads TGTGCCAGCAGCACCTTCGGGCTGAACACTGAAGCTTTCTTT.

This clonotype was counted a few times. The gene calls are TRBV5-1 and TRBJ2-3; D might be TRBD1 or TRBD2, each matching 5 bases. The germline gives CDR1 SGHRS, CDR2 YFSETQ. This CDR3 comprises 17 residues. V was pared by 4 bases and J by 3 bases, with 21 bases between. The CDR3 loop reads CASSPGPASLRTDTQYF. CDR3 nucleotide sequence: TGCGCCAGCAGCCCGGGACCAGCAAGCCTACGGACAGATACGCAGTATTTT.

This clonotype was counted between two and nine times. This sequence joins TRBV7-8 and TRBJ2-3; 10 nucleotides align to TRBD2. Germline CDR1 is SGHVS and CDR2 is FQNEAQ. The CDR3 runs to 15 residues. The trim removed 8 bases at V and 0 bases at J, leaving 5 bases unmatched. The CDR3 reads CASQILAGSTDTQYF. CDR3 sequence (DNA): TGTGCCAGCCAGATACTAGCGGGGAGCACAGATACGCAGTATTTT.

The chain uses TRBV24-1 and TRBJ2-7; a weak D match, TRBD2 (6 bases). CDR3 length: 16 amino acids. Germline-derived CDR1 and CDR2 are KGHDR and SFDVKD. V was cut by 2 bases and J by 2 bases, with 15 bases left in between. For the CDR3, the DNA is TGTGCCACCAGTGATTCGAGTACCGGGACTCCCTACGAGCAGTACTTC. Translation: CATSDSSTGTPYEQYF.

A few counts support this clonotype. V gene TRBV28 combines with J gene TRBJ2-1, with D perhaps assigned TRBD1 or TRBD2 (7 bases each). V was trimmed by 4 bases and J by 2 bases, leaving 15 bases between them. Per germline, CDR1 MDHEN and CDR2 SYDVKM. This CDR3 is built from 16 residues. The CDR3 here is CASSSRAGTAYNEQFF. The CDR3 nucleotides read TGTGCCAGCAGTTCCCGAGCGGGGACAGCCTACAATGAGCAGTTCTTC.

The chain recombines TRBV28 with TRBJ2-7, with D possibly TRBD1 on 6 matching bases. The CDR3 consists of 15 residues. Trimming shortened V by 8 bases and J by 3 bases, and 20 bases separated the two germline ends. Germline V gene sequence: CDR1 MDHEN, CDR2 SYDVKM. The CDR3 loop is CASSPRTDPYYEQYF. The CDR3 nucleotides are TGTGCCAGCTCGCCTCGGACAGACCCCTACTACGAGCAGTACTTC.

This clonotype was observed many times. This rearrangement joins TRBV12-3 or TRBV12-4 to TRBJ2-7, with D unclear. The germline V and J ends were trimmed by 6 bases and 5 bases, with 8 bases remaining between them. The CDR3 is 11 residues long. CDR3 DNA sequence: TGTGCCAGCAGCCTGGGTAACGAGCAGTACTTC. It is translated as CASSLGNEQYF.

The table lists this clonotype with a few counts. The J gene is TRBJ2-7, the V gene TRBV30; no firm D call. This CDR3 has 13 residues. Germline CDR1 reads GTSNPN; CDR2 reads SVGIG (reference sequence). Between the trimmed V and J ends, which lost 7 bases and 0 bases, there was a span of 13 bases. The CDR3 spells CAFQEQPSYEQYF. The CDR3 DNA follows: TGTGCCTTTCAAGAGCAGCCCTCCTACGAGCAGTACTTC.

The V call is TRBV9, the J call TRBJ2-5; TRBD1 matches at 8 bases. Germline V gene data show CDR1 as SGDLS and CDR2 as YYNGEE. CDR3 length: 15 residues. Trimming cost V 0 bases and J 4 bases; bases outside gene matches: 5. CDR3 sequence (DNA): TGTGCCAGCAGCGTAGAGGACAGGGTGGCAGAGACCCAGTACTTC. Residues: CASSVEDRVAETQYF.

The chain is built from TRBV20-1 and TRBJ2-7; TRBD1 matches 8 bases. The CDR3 is 17 amino acids. J gave up 2 bases and V 0 bases, and 12 bases lay outside the gene matches. Germline loops: CDR1 DFQATT, CDR2 SNEGSKA (reference sequence). This chain's CDR3 is CSARDADRDRNPYEQYF. In nucleotides, the CDR3 is TGCAGTGCTAGAGATGCCGACCGGGACAGGAACCCCTACGAGCAGTACTTC.

This clonotype was seen many times. This sequence joins TRBV27 and TRBJ1-5; 7 bases are shared with TRBD1. Germline V lookup: CDR1 MNHEY, CDR2 SMNVEV (reference sequence). Trimming at V came to 5 bases and at J to 4 bases, leaving 5 bases not matched to a gene. The CDR3 totals 14 residues. CDR3 sequence (DNA): TGTGCCAGCAGTCCCCAGGGGGTGAATCAGCCCCAGCATTTT. Its translation: CASSPQGVNQPQHF.